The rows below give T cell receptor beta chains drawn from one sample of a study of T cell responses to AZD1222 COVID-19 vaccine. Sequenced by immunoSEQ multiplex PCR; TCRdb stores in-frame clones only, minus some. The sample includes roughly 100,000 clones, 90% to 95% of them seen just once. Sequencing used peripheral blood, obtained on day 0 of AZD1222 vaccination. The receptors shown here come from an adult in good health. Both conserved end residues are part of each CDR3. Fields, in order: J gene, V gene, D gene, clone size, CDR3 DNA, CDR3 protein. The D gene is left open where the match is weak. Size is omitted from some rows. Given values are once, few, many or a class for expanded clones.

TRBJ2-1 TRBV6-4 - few TGTGCCAGCAGTGAAGGTAGCGGACACAATGAGCAGTTCTTC CASSEGSGHNEQFF
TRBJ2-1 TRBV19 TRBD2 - TGTGCCAGTAGTATATCCCCGTGGACTAGCGGGCCCCCCAATGAGCAGTTCTTC CASSISPWTSGPPNEQFF
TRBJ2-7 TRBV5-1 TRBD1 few TGCGCCAGCAGCTTACCCGGGACAGGGGCTTGGTCCTACGAGCAGTACTTC CASSLPGTGAWSYEQYF
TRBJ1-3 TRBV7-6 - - TGTGCCAGCAGCTTAGCTGGGGCGCCCGGAAACACCATATATTTT CASSLAGAPGNTIYF
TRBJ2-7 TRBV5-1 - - TGCGCCAGCAGCTTGAAAGGGAGGGAGCAGTACTTC CASSLKGREQYF
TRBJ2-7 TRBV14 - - TGTGCCAGCAGCCGGGGGGCGACCTACGAGCAGTACTTC CASSRGATYEQYF
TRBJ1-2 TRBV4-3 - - TGCGCCAGCAGCCAAGACACCTTTTATGGCTACACCTTC CASSQDTFYGYTF
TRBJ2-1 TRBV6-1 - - TGTGCCAGCAGTGAGACCCCCGGGACACCCTACAATGAGCAGTTCTTC CASSETPGTPYNEQFF
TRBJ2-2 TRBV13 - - TGTGCCAGCAGCTTCCGGAGGAGAGCCGGGGAGCTGTTTTTT CASSFRRRAGELFF
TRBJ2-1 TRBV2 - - TGTGCCAGCAGTGACGGGCTTTACAATGAGCAGTTCTTC CASSDGLYNEQFF
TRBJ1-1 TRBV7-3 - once TGTGCCAGCAGCTACTCGGACATTTCTGAAGCTTTCTTT CASSYSDISEAFF
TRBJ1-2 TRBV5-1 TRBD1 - TGCGCCAGCAGCTTGATACAGGGGGTTGACTTCTATGGCTACACCTTC CASSLIQGVDFYGYTF